Listed here are 8 T cell receptor beta chains from one sample, sequenced in a study of CD8 T cells in Susac syndrome. When the RNA was reverse transcribed, random hexamers were used with an input of 0.5 to 1 ug. TCRdb reanalysed the immunoSEQ multiplex PCR reads using MiXCR and keeps one entry per CDR3 protein. The sample carries about 200,000 distinct CDR3 sequences, around nine tenths recorded once. Sequenced: CD8+ T cells from PBMCs. The receptors originated from a human donor with multiple sclerosis.

V gene TRBV7-9 combines with J gene TRBJ2-3; D call uncertain. The germline gives CDR1 SEHNR, CDR2 FQNEAQ (reference sequence). This CDR3 contains 13 residues. The V end lost 8 bases, the J end lost 4 bases, and 13 bases lay between the germline ends. The CDR3 nucleotides read TGTGCCAGCTGTCCCCCACCCGCAGATACGCAGTATTTT. Translation: CASCPPPADTQYF.

The V call is TRBV27, the J call TRBJ2-4; D is perhaps TRBD1 (5 bases). Per germline, CDR1 MNHEY and CDR2 SMNVEV (reference sequence). The CDR3 runs 14 residues. V was pared by 4 bases and J by 7 bases, with 14 bases between. CDR3 bases: TGTGCCAGCAGTTCGGCAGATGGGGCTAACATTCAGTACTTC. It is translated as CASSSADGANIQYF.

The DNA for the CDR3 is TGTGCCAGCAGTTTAGTCGAAGGTGAAGCTTTCTTT. It translates to CASSLVEGEAFF. The chain employs TRBV27 and TRBJ1-1; D is unclear. The V and J ends lost 2 bases and 7 bases respectively, with 8 bases between them. Germline values: CDR1 MNHEY, CDR2 SMNVEV (reference sequence). The CDR3 has 12 residues.

This chain links TRBV13 with TRBJ1-5; D is unresolved. Trimming left V 0 bases short and J 11 bases short, with 11 bases between. The CDR3 loop spans 13 amino acids. Germline V lookup: CDR1 PRHDT, CDR2 FYEKMQ (reference sequence). CDR3 sequence: CASSLGLRGAQHF. The CDR3 DNA follows: TGTGCCAGCAGCTTAGGATTACGGGGAGCCCAGCATTTT.

The rearrangement uses TRBV7-3 and TRBJ1-1; D may be TRBD1 (6 bases). CDR1 and CDR2 from the germline V gene are SGHTA and FQGTGA. The CDR3 totals 14 residues. V was trimmed by 1 base and J by 4 bases, leaving 10 bases between them. The chain's CDR3 is CASSLNGGFTEAFF. The DNA for the CDR3 is TGTGCCAGCAGCTTAAATGGGGGCTTCACTGAAGCTTTCTTT. Together with reference TRBV7-3 and TRBJ1-1, the CDR3 gives the full variable domain: GAGVSQTPSNKVTEKGKYVELRCDPISGHTALYWYRQSLGQGPEFLIYFQGTGAADDSGLPNDRFFAVRPEGSVSTLKIQRTERGDSAVYLCASSLNGGFTEAFFGQGTRLTVV.

The chain recombines TRBV10-3 with TRBJ1-1; tentative D call: TRBD1 (5 bases). V was cut by 4 bases and J by 3 bases, with 12 bases left in between. The CDR3 has 14 residues. Germline-derived CDR1 and CDR2 are ENHRY and SYGVKD. The CDR3 coding sequence is TGTGCCATCAGTGCGGACATTTTGGACACTGAAGCTTTCTTT. Amino acids: CAISADILDTEAFF.

The rearrangement joins TRBV20-1 to TRBJ2-5; the D gene is possibly TRBD1 (6 bases). This CDR3 spans 13 amino acids. Germline V lookup: CDR1 DFQATT, CDR2 SNEGSKA (reference sequence). The V end was cut by 6 bases, the J end by 2 bases, with 13 bases between. CDR3 region: CSAPGHLQETQYF. The CDR3 coding sequence is TGCAGTGCCCCGGGACACTTGCAAGAGACCCAGTACTTC.

DNA of the CDR3: TGTGCCAGCAGAGACGACAGGGGGCGTCAGCCCCAGCATTTT. This gives the protein CASRDDRGRQPQHF. The chain carries TRBV2 and TRBJ1-5; TRBD1 aligns across 10 bases. Germline CDR1 is SNHLY and CDR2 is FYNNEI. Trimming cost V 6 bases and J 6 bases; bases outside gene matches: 5. The CDR3 has 14 amino acids.